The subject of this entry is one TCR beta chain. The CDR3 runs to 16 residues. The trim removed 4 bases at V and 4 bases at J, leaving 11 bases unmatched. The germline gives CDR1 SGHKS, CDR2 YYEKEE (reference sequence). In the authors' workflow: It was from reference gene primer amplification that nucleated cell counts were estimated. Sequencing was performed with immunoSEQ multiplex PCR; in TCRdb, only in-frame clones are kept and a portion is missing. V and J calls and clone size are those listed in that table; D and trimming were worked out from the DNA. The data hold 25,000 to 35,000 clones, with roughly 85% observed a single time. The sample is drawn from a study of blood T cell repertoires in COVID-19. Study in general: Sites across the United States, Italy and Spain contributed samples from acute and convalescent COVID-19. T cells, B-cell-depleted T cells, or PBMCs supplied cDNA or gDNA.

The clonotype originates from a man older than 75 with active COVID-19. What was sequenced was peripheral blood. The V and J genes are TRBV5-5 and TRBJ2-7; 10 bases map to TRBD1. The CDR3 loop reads CASSRTGTGDVYEQYF. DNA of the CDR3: TGTGCCAGCAGCCGAACCGGGACAGGGGACGTTTACGAGCAGTACTTC.